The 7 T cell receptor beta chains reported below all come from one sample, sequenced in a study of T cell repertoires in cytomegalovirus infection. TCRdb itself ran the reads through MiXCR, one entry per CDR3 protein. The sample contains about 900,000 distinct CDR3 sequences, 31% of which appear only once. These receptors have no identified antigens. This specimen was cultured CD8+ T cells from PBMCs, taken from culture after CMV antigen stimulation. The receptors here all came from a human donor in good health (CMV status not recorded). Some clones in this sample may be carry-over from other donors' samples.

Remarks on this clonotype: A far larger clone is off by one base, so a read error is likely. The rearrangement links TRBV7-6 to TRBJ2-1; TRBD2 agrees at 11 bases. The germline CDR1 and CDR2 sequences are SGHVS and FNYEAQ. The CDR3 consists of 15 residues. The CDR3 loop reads CACSLLAGAYNEQFF. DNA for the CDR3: TGTGCCTGCAGTTTACTAGCGGGGGCCTACAATGAGCAGTTCTTC.

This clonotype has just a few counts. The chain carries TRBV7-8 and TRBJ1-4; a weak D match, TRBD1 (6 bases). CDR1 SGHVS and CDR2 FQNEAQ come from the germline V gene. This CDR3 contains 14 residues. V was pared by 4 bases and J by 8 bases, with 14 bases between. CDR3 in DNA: TGTGCCAGCAGCTCCGCAGGGGTTCGAGAAAAACTGTTTTTT. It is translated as CASSSAGVREKLFF.

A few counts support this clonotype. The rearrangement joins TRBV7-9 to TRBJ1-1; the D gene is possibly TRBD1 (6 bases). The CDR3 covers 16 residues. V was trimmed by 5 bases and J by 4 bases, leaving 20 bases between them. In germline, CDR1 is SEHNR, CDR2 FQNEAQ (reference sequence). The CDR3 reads CASSPPGGAASTEAFF. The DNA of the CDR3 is TGTGCCAGCAGCCCCCCCGGGGGGGCCGCGAGCACTGAAGCTTTCTTT.

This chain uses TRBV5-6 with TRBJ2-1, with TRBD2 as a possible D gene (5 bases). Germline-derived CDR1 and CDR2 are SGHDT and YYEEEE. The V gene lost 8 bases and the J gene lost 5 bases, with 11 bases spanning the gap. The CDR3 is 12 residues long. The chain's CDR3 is CASRIANNEQFF. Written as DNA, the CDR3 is TGTGCCAGTAGAATAGCGAACAATGAGCAGTTCTTC.

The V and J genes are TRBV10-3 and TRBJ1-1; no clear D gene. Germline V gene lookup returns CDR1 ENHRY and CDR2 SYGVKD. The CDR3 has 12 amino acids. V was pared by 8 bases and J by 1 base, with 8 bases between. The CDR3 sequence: CAIGRKNTEAFF. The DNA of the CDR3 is TGTGCCATCGGGCGTAAGAACACTGAAGCTTTCTTT.

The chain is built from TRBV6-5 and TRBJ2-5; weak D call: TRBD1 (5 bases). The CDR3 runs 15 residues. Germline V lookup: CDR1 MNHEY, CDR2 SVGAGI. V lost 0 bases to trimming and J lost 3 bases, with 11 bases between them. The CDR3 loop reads CASSYSPRGKETQYF. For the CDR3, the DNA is TGTGCCAGCAGTTACTCGCCAAGGGGAAAAGAGACCCAGTACTTC.

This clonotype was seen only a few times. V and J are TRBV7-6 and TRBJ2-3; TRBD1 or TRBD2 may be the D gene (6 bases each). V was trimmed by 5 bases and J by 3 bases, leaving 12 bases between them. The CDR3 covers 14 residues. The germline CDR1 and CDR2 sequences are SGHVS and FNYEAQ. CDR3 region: CASSPWGATDTQYF. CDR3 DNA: TGTGCCAGCAGCCCTTGGGGGGCGACAGATACGCAGTATTTT.